Sequencing of this T cell receptor (beta chain) was carried out in a study of blood T cell repertoires in COVID-19. Study in general: Samples taken during acute and convalescent COVID-19 were collected in the United States, Italy and Spain. Nucleic acid was either cDNA or gDNA, and it came from T cells, B-cell-depleted T cells, or PBMCs.

Original methodology: Using reference gene primer amplification, nucleated cell counts were estimated. TCRdb's table, derived via immunoSEQ multiplex PCR, lists solely in-frame clones and lacks some. The V and J calls and clone size come from that table; D and trimming were worked out from the DNA. The data show more than 85,000 clones, roughly nine tenths seen once. The germline V gene has CDR1 LGHDT and CDR2 YNNKEL (reference sequence). This CDR3 comprises 18 residues. V was pared by 4 bases and J by 2 bases, with 15 bases of the junction left unmatched. The clonotype comes from a man in his 70s with acute or convalescent COVID-19. V usage is TRBV3-1 (or the pseudogene TRBV3-2) and J usage is TRBJ2-5; 8 nucleotides line up with TRBD2. Material for sequencing was peripheral blood. This CDR3 is CASSLRAPGGLPQETQYF. DNA for the CDR3: TGTGCCAGCAGCCTGAGGGCCCCGGGGGGGCTTCCTCAAGAGACCCAGTACTTC.